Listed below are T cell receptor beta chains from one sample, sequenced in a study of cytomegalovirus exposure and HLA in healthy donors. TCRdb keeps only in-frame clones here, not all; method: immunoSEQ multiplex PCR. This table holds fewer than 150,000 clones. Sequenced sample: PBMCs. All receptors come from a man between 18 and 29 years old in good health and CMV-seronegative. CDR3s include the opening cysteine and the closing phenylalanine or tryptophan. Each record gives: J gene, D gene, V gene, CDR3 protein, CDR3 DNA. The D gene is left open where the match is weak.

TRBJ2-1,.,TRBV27,CASSLMGRNEQFF,TGTGCCAGCAGTTTAATGGGGCGCAATGAGCAGTTCTTC
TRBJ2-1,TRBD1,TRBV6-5,CASRRARTGYNEQFF,TGTGCCAGCAGACGGGCCCGGACAGGCTACAATGAGCAGTTCTTC
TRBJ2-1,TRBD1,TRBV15,CATSEDRVNEQFF,TGTGCCACCAGCGAGGACAGGGTCAATGAGCAGTTCTTC
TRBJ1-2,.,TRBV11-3,CASRTDSGFTIHYGYTF,TGTGCCAGCAGGACCGATTCAGGGTTTACCATCCACTATGGCTACACCTTC
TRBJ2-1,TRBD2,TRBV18,CASSDGTSGRYNEQFF,TGTGCCAGCTCCGACGGGACTAGCGGGAGATACAATGAGCAGTTCTTC
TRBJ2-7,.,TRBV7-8,CASRLGIWAYDEQYF,TGTGCCAGCAGACTCGGGATCTGGGCCTACGATGAGCAGTACTTC
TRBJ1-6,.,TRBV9,CASSANQGRPLHF,TGTGCCAGCAGCGCTAACCAAGGGAGGCCCCTCCACTTT
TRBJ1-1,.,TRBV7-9,CASIMGGANTEAFF,TGTGCCAGCATCATGGGGGGGGCGAACACTGAAGCTTTCTTT
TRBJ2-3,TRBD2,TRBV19,CASLGTSGGRTTDTQYF,TGTGCCAGCCTTGGGACTAGCGGGGGGCGAACCACAGATACGCAGTATTTT
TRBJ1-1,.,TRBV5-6,CASSLVHRGRPEAFF,TGTGCCAGCAGCTTGGTCCATAGGGGCAGGCCTGAAGCTTTCTTT
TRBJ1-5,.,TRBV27,CASSLVRDQPQHF,TGTGCCAGCAGTTTAGTGAGGGATCAGCCCCAGCATTTT
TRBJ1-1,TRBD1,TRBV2,CASLFQGAGTEAFF,TGTGCCAGCTTGTTCCAGGGGGCTGGCACTGAAGCTTTCTTT
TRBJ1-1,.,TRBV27,CASSLRGSPTEAFF,TGTGCCAGCAGTTTAAGGGGGTCCCCCACTGAAGCTTTCTTT
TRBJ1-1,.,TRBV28,CASSFGQLTEAFF,TGTGCCAGCAGTTTCGGACAGTTGACTGAAGCTTTCTTT
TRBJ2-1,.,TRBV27,CASSFDGAVGSNEQFF,TGTGCCAGCAGTTTTGATGGGGCAGTTGGTTCCAATGAGCAGTTCTTC
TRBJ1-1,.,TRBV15,CATSRDPGGPLMNTEAFF,TGTGCCACCAGCAGAGACCCAGGAGGACCTCTTATGAACACTGAAGCTTTCTTT
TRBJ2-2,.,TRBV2,CASRGAGELFF,TGTGCCAGCCGAGGTGCCGGGGAGCTGTTTTTT
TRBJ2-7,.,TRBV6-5,CASSYSAGHSYEQYF,TGTGCCAGCAGTTACTCGGCAGGGCATTCCTACGAGCAGTACTTC
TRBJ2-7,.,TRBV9,CASSVAGVAYEQYF,TGTGCCAGCAGCGTAGCTGGAGTAGCCTACGAGCAGTACTTC
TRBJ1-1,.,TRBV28,CASSPGASVTEAFF,TGTGCCAGCAGTCCAGGGGCCTCGGTCACTGAAGCTTTCTTT
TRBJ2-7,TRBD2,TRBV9,CASSLTPWGGNEQYF,TGTGCCAGCAGCCTCACCCCTTGGGGGGGAAACGAGCAGTACTTC
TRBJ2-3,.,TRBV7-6,CASSLAEGTATDTQYF,TGTGCCAGCAGCTTAGCGGAGGGGACAGCCACAGATACGCAGTATTTT
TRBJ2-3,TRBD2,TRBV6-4,CASSIAGDTDTQYF,TGTGCCAGCAGCATAGCGGGGGACACAGATACGCAGTATTTT
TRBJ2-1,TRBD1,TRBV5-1,CASSLAGGPFSYNEQFF,TGCGCCAGCAGCTTGGCAGGGGGACCGTTTTCCTACAATGAGCAGTTCTTC
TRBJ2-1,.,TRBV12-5,CASGLVILGEQFF,TGTGCTAGTGGACTAGTTATTTTGGGGGAGCAGTTCTTC
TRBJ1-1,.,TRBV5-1,CASSWEGHTEAFF,TGCGCCAGCAGCTGGGAGGGACACACTGAAGCTTTCTTT
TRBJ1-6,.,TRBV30,CAWSGEAVHSPLHF,TGTGCCTGGAGTGGTGAAGCGGTTCATTCACCCCTCCACTTT
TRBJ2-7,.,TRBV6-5,CASSPRRSYEQYF,TGTGCCAGCAGTCCCCGTAGAAGCTACGAGCAGTACTTC
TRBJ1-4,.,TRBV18,CASSPGSEKLFF,TGTGCCAGCTCCCCAGGGAGTGAAAAACTGTTTTTT
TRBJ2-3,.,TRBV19,CASVSSGTSTDTQYF,TGTGCCAGTGTCAGCTCAGGGACTAGCACAGATACGCAGTATTTT
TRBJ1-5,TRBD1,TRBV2,CASSYPRTGISNQPQHF,TGTGCCAGCAGTTACCCCCGGACAGGGATTAGCAATCAGCCCCAGCATTTT
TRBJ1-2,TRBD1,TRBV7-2,CASSSAGTGRGAYTF,TGTGCCAGCAGCTCAGCTGGGACAGGGCGGGGAGCCTACACCTTC
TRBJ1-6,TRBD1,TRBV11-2,CASSLQAGTGRHSPLHF,TGTGCCAGCAGCTTACAGGCCGGGACAGGGCGTCACTCACCCCTCCACTTT
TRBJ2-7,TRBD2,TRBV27,CASSFPQAGGPYEQYF,TGTGCCAGCAGTTTCCCTCAAGCGGGAGGGCCCTACGAGCAGTACTTC
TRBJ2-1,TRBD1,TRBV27,CASSSSLTGSYNEQFF,TGTGCCAGCAGTTCCTCCTTGACAGGGTCGTACAATGAGCAGTTCTTC
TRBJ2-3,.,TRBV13,CASSFQGDMTDTQYF,TGTGCCAGCAGCTTCCAGGGCGATATGACAGATACGCAGTATTTT
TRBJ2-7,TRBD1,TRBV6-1,CASSEEGQGWYEQYF,TGTGCCAGCAGTGAAGAAGGACAGGGGTGGTACGAGCAGTACTTC
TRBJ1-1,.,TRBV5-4,CASSFGGQAEAFF,TGTGCCAGCAGCTTCGGGGGGCAAGCTGAAGCTTTCTTT
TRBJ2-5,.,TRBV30,CAWGGRGRETQYF,TGTGCCTGGGGGGGTCGAGGGAGGGAGACCCAGTACTTC
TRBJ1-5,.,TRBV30,CAWRQDSNQPQHF,TGTGCCTGGAGACAGGATAGCAATCAGCCCCAGCATTTT
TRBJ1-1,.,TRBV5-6,CASSPVYTTEAFF,TGTGCCAGCAGCCCCGTCTATACCACTGAAGCTTTCTTT
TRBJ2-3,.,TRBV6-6,CASSYLWESDTQYF,TGTGCCAGCAGTTACCTTTGGGAGTCGGATACGCAGTATTTT
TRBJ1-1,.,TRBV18,CASSPPSRGPNTEAFF,TGTGCCAGCTCACCACCCTCGCGTGGGCCCAACACTGAAGCTTTCTTT
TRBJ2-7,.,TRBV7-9,CASSPTLATEQYF,TGTGCCAGCAGCCCGACTCTGGCGACCGAGCAGTATTTC